The 30 T cell receptor beta chains below come from one sample, sequenced in a study of tumor-infiltrating lymphocytes in oesophageal squamous cell carcinoma. TCRdb reanalysed the PCR reads using MiXCR and keeps one entry per CDR3 protein. The sample records 15,000 to 20,000 distinct CDR3 sequences, over 40% being singletons. Input material: normal esophageal tissue next to the tumor. Source of these receptors: a male donor with esophageal squamous cell carcinoma.

This clonotype was detected ten times or more. The V and J genes are TRBV12-3 or TRBV12-4 and TRBJ1-5; D unresolved. The CDR3 has 15 amino acids. The V and J ends lost 0 bases and 1 base respectively, with 7 bases between them. DNA of the CDR3: TGTGCCAGCAGTTTAGCGGGCCAGAGCAATCAGCCCCAGCATTTT. Residues: CASSLAGQSNQPQHF.

This clonotype ranks as medium-sized (0.01 to 0.1%). The chain links TRBV7-9 to TRBJ2-7; TRBD1 aligns across 8 bases. CDR1 and CDR2 from the germline V gene are SEHNR and FQNEAQ (reference sequence). V shed 5 bases, J shed 2 bases, and the junction held 5 bases outside the gene matches. The CDR3 has 14 residues. This CDR3 reads CASSRWTGTYEQYF. Here the CDR3 DNA reads TGTGCCAGCAGCCGATGGACAGGGACCTACGAGCAGTACTTC.

Comments on this clonotype: The junction shows a germline mismatch at one end, possibly a read error. The genes are TRBV7-7 and TRBJ2-5; 9 nucleotides line up with TRBD2. The DNA matches TRBJ2-1 better at its end, which makes the J call doubtful. Germline V CDR1 and CDR2: SSHAT, FNYEAQ (reference sequence). The CDR3 sequence is 16 residues long. CDR3 amino acids: CASSPIGLAPNNEQFF. The CDR3 region has the DNA TGTGCTAGCAGTCCGATCGGACTAGCGCCTAACAATGAGCAGTTCTTC.

This clonotype counts as medium-sized. The V gene is TRBV7-2, the J gene TRBJ2-7; D unresolved. CDR3 size: 13 residues. Trimming shortened V by 6 bases and J by 6 bases, and 15 bases separated the two germline ends. Germline loops: CDR1 SGHTA, CDR2 FQGNSA. The CDR3 loop reads CASRPPGVPEQYF. CDR3 nucleotide sequence: TGTGCCAGCAGGCCACCTGGAGTTCCCGAGCAGTACTTC.

The gene calls are TRBV6-6 and TRBJ1-1; 7 bases agree with TRBD1. V trimming: 2 bases; J trimming: 4 bases; junction bases outside the gene matches: 4. There are 14 residues in the CDR3. Germline CDR1 is MNHNY and CDR2 is SVGAGI (reference sequence). CDR3 nucleotide sequence: TGTGCCAGCAGTTACCGGGACAGTCCCACTGAAGCTTTCTTT. This codes for CASSYRDSPTEAFF.

This clonotype was counted only a few times. This chain links TRBV5-1 with TRBJ1-1, with 9 bases that match TRBD1. Per the germline V gene, CDR1 is SGHRS and CDR2 is YFSETQ. With V trimmed by 4 bases and J by 6 bases, 13 bases remained unmatched. This CDR3 spans 16 amino acids. The CDR3 DNA reads as TGCGCCAGCAGCCCCGGCCCACAGGGGGCCGGGTCTGAAGCTTTCTTT. Its translation is CASSPGPQGAGSEAFF.

Comments on this clonotype: As the CDR3 is not closed by the conserved phenylalanine or tryptophan, this likely results from a read error. Because the CDR3's place on the DNA is in doubt, the DNA is left out and the CDR3 is given as listed by TCRdb. The genes are TRBV7-6 and TRBJ2-5; the table's TRBD2 call for D was not verified on the DNA. The CDR3 length equals 15 residues, ends included. Germline CDR1 SGHVS, CDR2 FNYEAQ. CDR3 region: CASSLEGRSPLHFGN.

By sample share, this clonotype is medium-sized (0.01 to 0.1%). The V gene is TRBV10-1, the J gene TRBJ2-3, with D possibly matching TRBD2 (5 bases). V dropped 3 bases and J dropped 4 bases, with 11 bases sitting between them. Germline V gives CDR1 WNHNN, CDR2 SYGVQD (reference sequence). The CDR3 length is 14 residues. The CDR3 region has the DNA TGCGCCAGCAGTGACCAGGACTCTTCAGATACGCAGTATTTT. This translates into CASSDQDSSDTQYF.

CDR3 sequence: CASSAVSTGANVLTF. CDR3 in DNA: TGTGCCAGCAGTGCGGTCAGCACTGGGGCCAACGTCCTGACTTTC. The gene calls are TRBV6-1 and TRBJ2-6, with D unclear. This CDR3 is built from 15 residues. CDR1 MNHNS and CDR2 SASEGT come from the germline V gene. V was clipped by 4 bases and J by 2 bases, with 9 bases between them.

V gene TRBV10-3 combines with J gene TRBJ2-5; TRBD2 matches at 8 bases. Near its end, the DNA agrees better with TRBJ2-1, so the J call may be wrong. Germline V gene lookup returns CDR1 ENHRY and CDR2 SYGVKD. The CDR3 consists of 15 residues. In nucleotides, the CDR3 is TGTGCCACCTCTTCGGGGAGCGGGAGTTCCAATGAGCAGTTCTTC. Translated: CATSSGSGSSNEQFF.

This clonotype was seen many times. One base away lies a much larger clone, so this may be a sequencing read error. The J gene is TRBJ2-7, the V gene TRBV12-3 or TRBV12-4; D unclear. The CDR3 consists of 13 residues. Between the trimmed V and J ends, which lost 3 bases and 7 bases, there was a span of 13 bases. The CDR3 DNA is TGTGCCAGCAGTTTTTTGGGGTCCAATGAGCAGTACTTC. It encodes CASSFLGSNEQYF.

Worth noting for this clonotype: This CDR3 fails to terminate in the conserved phenylalanine or tryptophan, so it likely reflects a read error. The DNA is left out, because the CDR3 cannot be placed on it with certainty; the CDR3 is given as TCRdb lists it. The gene calls are TRBV7-3 and TRBJ2-3; TRBD2, the D gene given by the table, was not confirmed from the DNA. A total of 16 residues make up the CDR3, ends included. CDR1 is SGHTA, CDR2 FQGTGA, per germline. The CDR3 is CASSESQGLYEQYFGP.

This clonotype is medium-sized within its sample. The chain couples TRBV28 to TRBJ2-3; 14 bases are shared with TRBD2. CDR3 length equals 18 residues. Germline CDR1 is MDHEN and CDR2 is SYDVKM. Trimming removed 0 bases from V and 3 bases from J; junction bases left unmatched: 5. Written as DNA, the CDR3 is TGTGCCAGCAGTTTATGGGGGACTAGCGGGAGTTTAACAGATACGCAGTATTTT. Its translation: CASSLWGTSGSLTDTQYF.

This clonotype was seen a handful of times. V usage is TRBV6-1 and J usage is TRBJ2-1; D gene ambiguous. The germline V gene has CDR1 MNHNS and CDR2 SASEGT. This CDR3 comprises 14 residues. Trimming shortened V by 5 bases and J by 0 bases, and 8 bases separated the two germline ends. CDR3 bases: TGTGCCAGCAGTCCACTGGTCTCCTACAATGAGCAGTTCTTC. Amino acid sequence: CASSPLVSYNEQFF.

This clonotype was counted between two and nine times. V usage is TRBV2 and J usage is TRBJ2-2, with a weak D call TRBD2 (7 bases). Germline-derived CDR1 and CDR2 are SNHLY and FYNNEI. This CDR3 has 15 residues. Trimming took 2 bases from V and 5 from J, leaving 12 bases between them. CDR3 in DNA: TGTGCCAGCAGTGAACAGGGGAGGGGAACCGGGGAGCTGTTTTTT. This codes for CASSEQGRGTGELFF.

The CDR3 bases are TGTGCCAGCAGCTTAGTTCGGGGAGGGGATACGCAGTATTTT. This encodes CASSLVRGGDTQYF. The rearrangement uses TRBV7-2 and TRBJ2-3, with TRBD2 matching 7 bases. The CDR3 is made up of 14 amino acids. V lost 1 base and J lost 6; bases outside the gene matches: 4. Per germline, CDR1 SGHTA and CDR2 FQGNSA.

This clonotype was seen many times. The chain couples TRBV2 to TRBJ2-4; 8 positions match TRBD2. The germline gives CDR1 SNHLY, CDR2 FYNNEI. V trimming: 3 bases; J trimming: 6 bases; junction bases outside the gene matches: 1. The CDR3 covers 13 residues. CDR3 DNA sequence: TGTGCCAGCAGTGATGGACTAGCAAACATTCAGTACTTC. It specifies CASSDGLANIQYF.

This clonotype was counted a single time. The chain is built from TRBV7-4 and TRBJ2-1; the match to TRBD2 covers 8 bases. CDR1 is SGHVT and CDR2 is SQSDAQ in the germline V gene. The CDR3 length is 16 residues. The ends lost 6 bases at V and 1 base at J; junction bases unmatched: 8. CDR3 coding DNA: TGTGCCAGCAGGATTAGCGGGACCCTATCCTACAATGAGCAGTTCTTC. Amino acids: CASRISGTLSYNEQFF.

This chain connects TRBV7-7 to TRBJ1-1; TRBD1 is a possible D gene (5 bases). Germline CDR1 and CDR2: SSHAT and FNYEAQ (reference sequence). Trimming cost V 2 bases and J 1 base, with 11 bases left between them. The CDR3 sequence is 15 residues long. The CDR3 sequence: CASSLWGGGNTEAFF. The CDR3 bases are TGTGCCAGCAGCTTATGGGGGGGTGGGAACACTGAAGCTTTCTTT.

This clonotype is classed as medium-sized (0.01 to 0.1%). V usage is TRBV7-3 and J usage is TRBJ2-2; 8 bases align to TRBD1. The CDR3 sequence is 15 residues long. The trim removed 5 bases at V and 3 bases at J, leaving 5 bases unmatched. Germline-derived CDR1 and CDR2 are SGHTA and FQGTGA. The CDR3 nucleotides are TGTGCCAGCAGCCCAGACAGGGGCGACACCGGGGAGCTGTTTTTT. Translation gives CASSPDRGDTGELFF. Variable domain in full (rest from reference TRBV7-3 and TRBJ2-2): GAGVSQTPSNKVTEKGKYVELRCDPISGHTALYWYRQSLGQGPEFLIYFQGTGAADDSGLPNDRFFAVRPEGSVSTLKIQRTERGDSAVYLCASSPDRGDTGELFFGEGSRLTVL.

The chain couples TRBV11-2 to TRBJ2-1; 10 bases line up with TRBD2. Germline assignment: CDR1 SGHAT and CDR2 FQNNGV. The CDR3 has 14 residues. The V segment lost 2 bases and the J segment 7 bases; nucleotides outside the gene matches: 2. CDR3 sequence reads: CASSLRAGGNEQFF. DNA for the CDR3: TGTGCCAGCAGCTTAAGAGCGGGAGGGAATGAGCAGTTCTTC.

This clonotype occurred many times. A read error may explain this, as a much larger clone is one base away. The chain combines TRBV7-9 with TRBJ2-1; D is uncertain. The closer fit of TRBJ2-7 to the DNA end suggests the J call may be wrong. CDR1 and CDR2 from the germline V gene are SEHNR and FQNEAQ (reference sequence). The CDR3 covers 14 residues. The CDR3 DNA is TGTGCCAGCAGCCCCTCCCGGTCAGACAATGAGCAGTACTTC. As protein: CASSPSRSDNEQYF.

The V and J genes are TRBV19 and TRBJ2-7; TRBD1 matches at 9 bases. The CDR3 has 13 residues. V was clipped by 5 bases and J by 5 bases; unmatched bases: 4. Germline V lookup: CDR1 LNHDA, CDR2 SQIVND (reference sequence). The CDR3 loop is CASSAGQGNEQYF. The CDR3, as DNA: TGTGCCAGTAGTGCGGGACAGGGCAACGAGCAGTACTTC.

This clonotype was seen a few times. CDR3 nucleotide sequence: TGTGCCAGCAGCACCATAGGACAGGCCGAGCAGTACTTC. This sequence encodes CASSTIGQAEQYF. The chain joins TRBV7-8 to TRBJ2-7; 7 bases are shared with TRBD1. CDR1 SGHVS and CDR2 FQNEAQ come from the germline V gene. V dropped 5 bases and J dropped 6; count of bases not matched to a gene: 7. This CDR3 contains 13 residues.

The chain is built from TRBV7-3 and TRBJ2-3; possibly TRBD2 for D (5 bases). The germline gives CDR1 SGHTA, CDR2 FQGTGA. The CDR3 spans 15 residues. V was trimmed by 5 bases and J by 0 bases, leaving 12 bases between them. DNA of the CDR3: TGTGCCAGCAGCCATTGGGCGGGTAGCACAGATACGCAGTATTTT. It yields the protein CASSHWAGSTDTQYF.

V gene TRBV6-6 combines with J gene TRBJ1-4; TRBD1 aligns across 7 bases. The CDR3 extends over 14 amino acids. V dropped 10 bases and J dropped 3; count of bases not matched to a gene: 8. The germline V gene has CDR1 MNHNY and CDR2 SVGAGI (reference sequence). CDR3 in DNA: TGTGCCATCCACGGGGACAGCGCTAATGAAAAACTGTTTTTT. The encoded protein is CAIHGDSANEKLFF.

Ten or more counts support this clonotype. The CDR3 loop reads CASSLETRSYNEQFF. Written as DNA, the CDR3 is TGTGCCAGCAGTTTAGAGACTAGGTCCTACAATGAGCAGTTCTTC. V is TRBV12-3 or TRBV12-4 and J is TRBJ2-1; D perhaps matches TRBD2 (6 bases). V was pared by 1 base and J by 1 base, with 8 bases between. This CDR3 is built from 15 residues.

V usage is TRBV20-1 and J usage is TRBJ2-5; TRBD1 aligns across 7 bases. Germline assignment: CDR1 DFQATT and CDR2 SNEGSKA (reference sequence). CDR3 size: 15 residues. The CDR3 DNA follows: TGCAGGACTGACAGGGAAGAGGGCTCCTACAATGAGCAGTACTTC. As protein: CRTDREEGSYNEQYF.

The V call is TRBV20-1, the J call TRBJ2-4; 14 nucleotides align to TRBD2. The better agreement between TRBJ2-1 and the DNA end casts doubt on the J call. This CDR3 has 15 residues. From germline, CDR1 is DFQATT and CDR2 SNEGSKA (reference sequence). The DNA for the CDR3 is TGCAGTGCTCAACGACTAGCGGGAGGGGGCAATGAGCAGTTCTTC. As protein: CSAQRLAGGGNEQFF.

At least ten counts were recorded for this clonotype. The rearrangement uses TRBV6-4 and TRBJ2-3, with a tentative D call TRBD2 (5 bases). The CDR3 has 13 amino acids. V lost 5 bases and J lost 5, with 11 bases in between. Germline CDR1 is MRHNA and CDR2 is SNTAGT. The CDR3 sequence is CASSSGLGDTQYF. In nucleotides, the CDR3 is TGTGCCAGCAGTTCCGGACTTGGAGATACGCAGTATTTT.